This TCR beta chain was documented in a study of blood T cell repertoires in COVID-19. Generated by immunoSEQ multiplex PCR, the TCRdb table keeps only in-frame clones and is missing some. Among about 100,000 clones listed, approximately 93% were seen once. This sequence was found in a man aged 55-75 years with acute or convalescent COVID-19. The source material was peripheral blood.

The CDR3 bases are TGTGCCAGCAGCTCCCGGGACAGGGCCTATGGCTACACCTTC. This gives the protein CASSSRDRAYGYTF. The V and J genes are TRBV13 and TRBJ1-2; 9 bases agree with TRBD1. The CDR3 covers 14 residues. Losses at the gene ends were 4 bases for V and 4 bases for J; bases not matched to a gene: 4. Germline CDR1 is PRHDT and CDR2 is FYEKMQ (reference sequence).